This T cell receptor beta chain is from a study of cytomegalovirus exposure and HLA in healthy donors. Study-wide results and caveats: The investigators catalogued 150 to 200 TCR beta chains as cytomegalovirus-associated. Presence/absence analysis assumed near-uniform sequencing depth across donors.

The germline CDR1 and CDR2 sequences are LNHDA and SQIVND (reference sequence). CDR3 length: 14 amino acids. Trimming took 6 bases from V and 1 from J, leaving 12 bases between them. It was with 60 Vbeta and 13 Jbeta primers that the PCR ran. The data were produced by immunoSEQ multiplex PCR, yet TCRdb's version contains in-frame clones alone and is incomplete. The table includes 100,000 to 150,000 clones, approximately 85% detected once. Remarks on this clone: Its antigen is still unknown. This CDR3 is also generated by other DNA sequences in the sample.

Sequenced sample: PBMCs. This chain joins TRBV19 and TRBJ1-1, with TRBD1 as a possible D gene (5 bases). This receptor was obtained from a boy younger than 18 in good health and CMV-seronegative. CDR3 nucleotide sequence: TGTGCCAGTAGACCCGACAGAGCGAACACTGAAGCTTTCTTT. It codes for CASRPDRANTEAFF.